This TCR beta chain derives from a study of T cell changes during pregnancy in multiple sclerosis (dated by TCRdb to the late 2010s). Describing the broader study: The study looked at changes in the T cell repertoire across pregnancy in women with multiple sclerosis.

As regards this clone: The specificity of this receptor is unknown. No per-base quality is available; no much larger clone lies one base away.

Reading the germline V gene gives CDR1 SGHDN and CDR2 FVKESK. Reading from cysteine to phenylalanine, the CDR3 counts 15 amino acids. Only the CDR3 DNA stays, 45 bases, in frame from base 1. V is pared back by 4 bases and J by 9 bases, with 16 bases lying between the germline termini. To prepare the library, the immunoSEQ multiplex PCR assay was applied. TCRdb obtained this table from immuneACCESS and retained in-frame rearrangements with V and J assigned. These tables miss some clones; where compared with another copy, unresolved V genes account for less than half of the shortfall, and the remainder is unexplained. Here the sample has under 55,000 clones; roughly 94% occur a single time. Around 0.31% of the sample is held by the ten biggest clonotypes.

Source: CD4+ T cells from peripheral blood mononuclear cells, taken in the third trimester of pregnancy. The chain is encoded by TRBV14 joined to TRBJ1-6, and possibly TRBD1, on 6 matching bases. The TCR originated in a female donor with multiple sclerosis, enrolled in a pregnancy study. The CDR3: CASSPDSREVSPLHF. The nucleotide sequence is given as TGTGCCAGCAGCCCGGACAGCCGGGAGGTTTCACCCCTCCACTTT.